Presented here are 15 T cell receptor beta chains from one specimen sequenced in a study of yellow fever vaccine responses in identical twins. Using its own MiXCR run on the RT-PCR reads, TCRdb lists one record per CDR3 protein. Among some 35,000 distinct CDR3 sequences listed, less than 70% were seen once. The sample here was T cells from blood (PBMCs), unsorted or a sorted subset (not recorded which), taken before or after yellow fever vaccination (not recorded which). These receptors originate from a woman younger than 30 who received the yellow fever vaccine.

V and J are TRBV24-1 and TRBJ2-3, with 8 bases aligning to TRBD2. V dropped 3 bases and J dropped 0; count of bases not matched to a gene: 7. The CDR3 loop spans 17 amino acids. CDR1 and CDR2 (germline): KGHDR, SFDVKD. The CDR3 here is CATSDGGVAGSTDTQYF. The CDR3 nucleotides read TGTGCCACCAGTGATGGGGGGGTAGCGGGGAGCACAGATACGCAGTATTTT.

This chain connects TRBV12-3 or TRBV12-4 to TRBJ1-2; 7 bases line up with TRBD1. The CDR3 length is 15 residues. The ends lost 3 bases at V and 5 bases at J; junction bases unmatched: 9. CDR3 in DNA: TGTGCCAGCAGTTTGACAGGGTCCTCGGTTTATGGCTACACCTTC. This gives the protein CASSLTGSSVYGYTF.

The chain has TRBV5-1 and TRBJ1-1; 8 positions agree with TRBD1. The trim removed 3 bases at V and 0 bases at J, leaving 4 bases unmatched. Germline CDR1 is SGHRS and CDR2 is YFSETQ. The CDR3 loop spans 15 amino acids. CDR3 sequence (DNA): TGCGCCAGCAGCTCAGGACAGGGCGTGAACACTGAAGCTTTCTTT. This encodes CASSSGQGVNTEAFF.

The rearrangement links TRBV7-7 to TRBJ2-5, with D perhaps assigned TRBD1 or TRBD2 (5 bases each). Germline V lookup: CDR1 SSHAT, CDR2 FNYEAQ (reference sequence). Trimming left V 4 bases short and J 3 bases short, with 15 bases between. CDR3 length equals 15 residues. The CDR3 DNA follows: TGTGCCAGCAGCTCCACCGGGACGGATAAAGAGACCCAGTACTTC. It encodes CASSSTGTDKETQYF.

The chain employs TRBV29-1 and TRBJ2-7; either TRBD1 or TRBD2 may fit D (5 bases each). V was shortened by 6 bases and J by 2 bases, with 14 bases between the two germline ends. CDR1 is SQVTM and CDR2 is ANQGSEA in the germline V gene. The CDR3 extends over 13 amino acids. CDR3 loop: CSVVWGNTYEQYF. For the CDR3, the DNA is TGCAGCGTGGTATGGGGGAACACCTACGAGCAGTACTTC.

V is TRBV27 and J is TRBJ2-2; tentative D call: TRBD2 (6 bases). CDR1 is MNHEY, CDR2 SMNVEV, per germline (reference sequence). Between the trimmed V and J ends, which lost 4 bases and 5 bases, there was a span of 11 bases. The CDR3 has 14 residues. CDR3 nucleotides: TGTGCCAGCAGTTGGAGGGGAGAGACCGGGGAGCTGTTTTTT. It specifies CASSWRGETGELFF.

This clonotype came up once. This sequence joins TRBV18 and TRBJ2-3; the D is unclear. Trimming pared 6 bases from V and 2 bases from J, leaving 12 bases between. The CDR3 loop spans 14 amino acids. The germline V gene has CDR1 KGHSH and CDR2 LQKENI. CDR3 sequence reads: CASSFTIDTDTQYF. DNA for the CDR3: TGTGCCAGCTCGTTTACTATAGACACAGATACGCAGTATTTT.

The chain links TRBV2 to TRBJ1-1; TRBD1 aligns across 7 bases. Germline loops: CDR1 SNHLY, CDR2 FYNNEI. This CDR3 contains 14 residues. Trimming removed 5 bases from V and 3 bases from J; junction bases left unmatched: 6. Written as DNA, the CDR3 is TGTGCCAGCAGTAAGGGGGCGTCGTACACTGAAGCTTTCTTT. Protein: CASSKGASYTEAFF.

The chain combines TRBV18 with TRBJ1-1; D remains unclear. The CDR3 consists of 16 residues. The V gene's germline CDR1 is KGHSH and CDR2 LQKENI. V lost 1 base, J lost 6 bases, and 18 bases lay in between. In DNA, the CDR3 is TGTGCCAGCTCACCACTGGGCACCCGTTGGGGTGCTGAAGCTTTCTTT. Protein: CASSPLGTRWGAEAFF.

The chain uses TRBV28 and TRBJ1-5; TRBD1 is a possible D gene (5 bases). V was trimmed by 1 base and J by 2 bases, leaving 12 bases between them. CDR3 length: 16 amino acids. Germline lookup yields CDR1 MDHEN and CDR2 SYDVKM. For the CDR3, the DNA is TGTGCCAGCAGTTTATTCCGGGGGGTACGCAATCAGCCCCAGCATTTT. Translation gives CASSLFRGVRNQPQHF.

This clonotype has only a few counts. V is TRBV11-3 and J is TRBJ1-5; TRBD1 aligns across 8 bases. Per the germline V gene, CDR1 is SGHNT and CDR2 is YENEEA. CDR3 length: 16 amino acids. Germline trimming cut 3 bases from V and 6 bases from J; bases unmatched to any gene: 10. CDR3 amino acids: CASSLTGQGVSQPQHF. The CDR3 nucleotides read TGTGCCAGCAGCTTGACAGGACAGGGCGTCTCTCAGCCCCAGCATTTT.

The rearrangement uses TRBV5-6 and TRBJ1-1; D gene uncertain. The V end lost 0 bases, the J end lost 2 bases, and 5 bases lay between the germline ends. Germline CDR1 and CDR2: SGHDT and YYEEEE. The CDR3 is made up of 13 amino acids. The CDR3, as DNA: TGTGCCAGCAGCTTGGACAGAAACACTGAAGCTTTCTTT. Translation gives CASSLDRNTEAFF.

Note on this clonotype: One end of the junction does not line up with germline, which may come from a read error. This chain connects TRBV18 to TRBJ2-4; the D is unclear. This CDR3 region has 15 residues. The germline V gene has CDR1 KGHSH and CDR2 LQKENI. In DNA, the CDR3 is TGCGCCAGCTCAGGAATTTCCATAGCCAAAAACATTCAGTACTTC. It yields the protein CASSGISIAKNIQYF.

The DNA of the CDR3 is TGTGCCAGCAGCCAAGATTGGAGCGCCCCCTACAATGAGCAGTTCTTC. Translated: CASSQDWSAPYNEQFF. The chain links TRBV4-2 to TRBJ2-1, with D hard to call. The CDR3 totals 16 residues. Germline V gene data show CDR1 as LGHNA and CDR2 as YNFKEQ. V lost 0 bases and J 2 bases, leaving 11 bases between the germline ends.

This clonotype was recorded a few times. The CDR3 spells CASSPQGMSRDTQYF. CDR3 in DNA: TGTGCCAGCTCACCACAGGGGATGTCGAGAGATACGCAGTATTTT. The chain couples TRBV18 to TRBJ2-3; tentatively, D is TRBD1 (5 bases). The V gene lost 1 base and the J gene lost 5 bases, with 13 bases spanning the gap. Germline CDR1 is KGHSH and CDR2 is LQKENI. The CDR3 contains 15 residues. Combining the CDR3 with reference TRBV18 and TRBJ2-3 gives the whole variable domain NAGVMQNPRHLVRRRGQEARLRCSPMKGHSHVYWYRQLPEEGLKFMVYLQKENIIDESGMPKERFSAEFPKEGPSILRIQQVVRGDSAAYFCASSPQGMSRDTQYFGPGTRLTVL.